Listed here are 26 T cell receptor beta chains from one sample, sequenced in a study of blood T cell repertoires in COVID-19. The repertoire was sequenced with immunoSEQ multiplex PCR; TCRdb's copy has only in-frame clones and lacks some. The table includes about 250,000 clones, around nine tenths detected once. What was sequenced was PBMCs or T cells enriched from blood (not recorded which). The receptors shown here come from a woman in her 50s who had recovered from COVID-19.

The chain recombines TRBV5-6 with TRBJ2-1; 9 bases are a match to TRBD2. CDR3 length: 15 amino acids. V dropped 7 bases and J dropped 4; count of bases not matched to a gene: 9. Per the germline V gene, CDR1 is SGHDT and CDR2 is YYEEEE. CDR3 nucleotide sequence: TGTGCCAGCGCAAATGGACTAGCGCTTTACAATGAGCAGTTCTTC. Its translation is CASANGLALYNEQFF.

This clone was seen just once. The chain has TRBV6-5 and TRBJ2-7, with 7 nucleotides matching TRBD1. The CDR3 totals 13 residues. Germline V gene sequence: CDR1 MNHEY, CDR2 SVGAGI. V was pared by 6 bases and J by 1 base, with 3 bases of the junction left unmatched. This CDR3 is CASRGDSSYEQYF. In DNA, the CDR3 is TGTGCCAGCAGGGGGGACAGTTCCTACGAGCAGTACTTC.

The chain is built from TRBV5-4 and TRBJ1-1, with a possible D match to TRBD1 (6 bases). The CDR3 spans 15 residues. The germline V and J ends were trimmed by 2 bases and 0 bases, with 11 bases remaining between them. The germline CDR1 and CDR2 sequences are SGHNT and YYREEE (reference sequence). The chain's CDR3 is CASSFRTAMNTEAFF. CDR3 DNA sequence: TGTGCCAGCAGCTTTCGGACAGCCATGAACACTGAAGCTTTCTTT.

The chain employs TRBV9 and TRBJ2-1; D unresolved. Trimming pared 3 bases from V and 0 bases from J, leaving 4 bases between. CDR1 and CDR2 (germline): SGDLS, YYNGEE. There are 13 residues in the CDR3. Here the CDR3 DNA reads TGTGCCAGCAGCGAGAGCTCCTACAATGAGCAGTTCTTC. This encodes CASSESSYNEQFF.

This clone was observed a few times. The CDR3 loop reads CASSEPQSSYEQYF. CDR3 DNA: TGTGCCAGCAGTGAACCACAGAGCTCCTACGAGCAGTACTTC. The chain carries TRBV6-1 and TRBJ2-7; the D is unclear. Trimming took off 2 bases at V and 0 bases at J, with 8 bases between the two ends. This CDR3 spans 14 amino acids. CDR1 MNHNS and CDR2 SASEGT come from the germline V gene.

About this clone itself: In the same sample, other DNA sequences code for this CDR3. V is TRBV13 and J is TRBJ1-6, with 8 bases lining up with TRBD1. Germline V gene sequence: CDR1 PRHDT, CDR2 FYEKMQ (reference sequence). The CDR3 runs 16 residues. V lost 0 bases to trimming and J lost 3 bases; unmatched junction nucleotides: 1. The CDR3 spells CASSLGDRGYNSPLHF. The DNA of the CDR3 is TGTGCCAGCAGCTTAGGAGACAGGGGCTATAATTCACCCCTCCACTTT.

The chain uses TRBV29-1 and TRBJ2-1, with a weak D call TRBD2 (5 bases). The V and J ends lost 5 bases and 8 bases respectively, with 19 bases between them. In germline, CDR1 is SQVTM, CDR2 ANQGSEA. This CDR3 is 14 amino acids long. CDR3 region: CSVLPHRGSHEQFF. The CDR3 nucleotides read TGCAGCGTTCTACCCCATCGGGGTAGCCATGAGCAGTTCTTC.

The chain has TRBV30 and TRBJ1-4; D not certain. The CDR3 consists of 15 residues. Germline V gives CDR1 GTSNPN, CDR2 SVGIG (reference sequence). The V and J ends lost 1 base and 0 bases respectively, with 9 bases between them. CDR3 DNA sequence: TGTGCCTGGAGTGATGAGATCTCAACTAATGAAAAACTGTTTTTT. Residues: CAWSDEISTNEKLFF.

CDR3 in amino acids: CASSPGQGGPYNEQFF. The CDR3 region has the DNA TGTGCCAGCAGCCCGGGACAGGGCGGACCTTACAATGAGCAGTTCTTC. This rearrangement joins TRBV5-6 to TRBJ2-1, with TRBD1 matching over 9 bases. CDR3 length equals 16 residues. V was pared by 4 bases and J by 4 bases, with 9 bases of the junction left unmatched. Germline CDR1 is SGHDT and CDR2 is YYEEEE.

V gene TRBV19 combines with J gene TRBJ2-7; D may be TRBD1 (6 bases). CDR1 is LNHDA and CDR2 is SQIVND in the germline V gene (reference sequence). CDR3 length: 15 residues. V lost 1 base and J lost 1, with 11 bases in between. This CDR3 is CASSIAADSSYEQYF. CDR3 coding DNA: TGTGCCAGTAGTATAGCGGCGGACAGTTCCTACGAGCAGTACTTC.

The chain is built from TRBV7-2 and TRBJ1-5; D might be TRBD1 (6 bases). V was clipped by 4 bases and J by 11 bases, with 18 bases between them. From germline, CDR1 is SGHTA and CDR2 FQGNSA. The CDR3 sequence is 14 residues long. CDR3 region: CASSSRQEAWAQHF. The CDR3 bases are TGTGCCAGCAGCTCCCGACAGGAGGCGTGGGCCCAGCATTTT.

The genes are TRBV19 and TRBJ2-1, with 7 nucleotides matching TRBD2. Trimming cost V 5 bases and J 8 bases; bases outside gene matches: 9. CDR3 length equals 14 residues. Germline V lookup: CDR1 LNHDA, CDR2 SQIVND (reference sequence). As DNA, the CDR3 is TGTGCCAGTAGTCGGACTAGAGGTTCGCATGAGCAGTTCTTC. This gives the protein CASSRTRGSHEQFF.

A note on this clone: Different DNA sequences within this sample yield the same CDR3. This sequence joins TRBV27 and TRBJ1-6; D uncertain. Germline-derived CDR1 and CDR2 are MNHEY and SMNVEV (reference sequence). Trimming stripped 3 bases from V and 4 bases from J, with 4 bases between. The CDR3 is 13 amino acids. In nucleotides, the CDR3 is TGTGCCAGCAGTTTCGGGTATAATTCACCCCTCCACTTT. It is translated as CASSFGYNSPLHF.

The chain carries TRBV30 and TRBJ1-1; a possible D gene is TRBD1 (6 bases). Trimming removed 5 bases from V and 2 bases from J, with 12 bases in between. This CDR3 comprises 13 residues. Germline loops: CDR1 GTSNPN, CDR2 SVGIG (reference sequence). The CDR3 DNA is TGTGCCTGGGGCGAGGGGGTAAACACTGAAGCTTTCTTT. Protein product: CAWGEGVNTEAFF. The full variable domain, rest sourced from reference TRBV30 and TRBJ1-1, is SQTIHQWPATLVQPVGSPLSLECTVEGTSNPNLYWYRQAAGRGLQLLFYSVGIGQISSEVPQNLSASRPQDRQFILSSKKLLLSDSGFYLCAWGEGVNTEAFFGQGTRLTVV.

This clone has a single count. This chain connects TRBV3-1 (or the pseudogene TRBV3-2) to TRBJ1-1; 9 positions agree with TRBD1. With V trimmed by 4 bases and J by 0 bases, 9 bases remained unmatched. The CDR3 contains 17 residues. Germline CDR1 reads LGHDT; CDR2 reads YNNKEL (reference sequence). This chain's CDR3 is CASSPGGTGFMNTEAFF. As DNA, the CDR3 is TGTGCCAGCAGCCCTGGTGGGACAGGGTTTATGAACACTGAAGCTTTCTTT.

The J gene is TRBJ1-5, the V gene TRBV2, with D tentatively TRBD1 (6 bases). Germline-derived CDR1 and CDR2 are SNHLY and FYNNEI. V was trimmed by 8 bases and J by 11 bases, leaving 22 bases between them. This CDR3 is built from 14 residues. The DNA for the CDR3 is TGTGCCAGCGGGAACCGGGCCCCAGGGGCAGCCCAGCATTTT. This encodes CASGNRAPGAAQHF.

The rearrangement joins TRBV5-4 to TRBJ2-7, with a possible D match to TRBD1 (5 bases). This CDR3 is built from 16 residues. V was shortened by 0 bases and J by 2 bases, with 15 bases between the two germline ends. CDR1 SGHNT and CDR2 YYREEE come from the germline V gene (reference sequence). The CDR3 protein is CASSLDMGRITYEQYF. DNA for the CDR3: TGTGCCAGCAGCTTGGATATGGGGCGGATTACCTACGAGCAGTACTTC. The entire variable domain, with the rest obtained from reference TRBV5-4 and TRBJ2-7, is as follows: ETGVTQSPTHLIKTRGQQVTLRCSSQSGHNTVSWYQQALGQGPQFIFQYYREEENGRGNFPPRFSGLQFPNYSSELNVNALELDDSALYLCASSLDMGRITYEQYFGPGTRLTVT.

The chain combines TRBV7-3 with TRBJ2-1; 9 bases line up with TRBD2. The CDR3 is 13 residues long. J lost 8 bases, V lost 6 bases, and 5 bases had no gene match. From germline, CDR1 is SGHTA and CDR2 FQGTGA. CDR3 protein: CASSWREGYEQFF. The CDR3 DNA is TGTGCCAGCAGTTGGCGGGAGGGCTATGAGCAGTTCTTC.

The chain combines TRBV6-5 with TRBJ1-2, with 7 nucleotides matching TRBD1. Germline V lookup: CDR1 MNHEY, CDR2 SVGAGI. V was clipped by 7 bases and J by 6 bases; unmatched bases: 11. This CDR3 is built from 14 residues. The CDR3 coding sequence is TGTGCCAGCACGCGGACAGGCGAGTTAGATGGCTACACCTTC. It yields the protein CASTRTGELDGYTF.

The V gene is TRBV30, the J gene TRBJ1-2; D is unclear. The CDR3 sequence is 14 residues long. Germline CDR1 reads GTSNPN; CDR2 reads SVGIG (reference sequence). This CDR3 reads CASLEGTPNYGYTF. The CDR3 nucleotides read TGTGCTTCTCTCGAGGGAACACCTAACTATGGCTACACCTTC.

This rearrangement joins TRBV28 to TRBJ2-4, with a weak D call TRBD2 (6 bases). V was shortened by 8 bases and J by 8 bases, with 13 bases between the two germline ends. The CDR3 consists of 12 residues. CDR1 MDHEN and CDR2 SYDVKM come from the germline V gene. CDR3 nucleotide sequence: TGTGCCAGCTCCGGGAGTCAGGACATTCAGTACTTC. Translating gives CASSGSQDIQYF.

The J gene is TRBJ1-5, the V gene TRBV15; D gene ambiguous. CDR3 size: 14 residues. Germline CDR1 LNHNV, CDR2 YYDKDF (reference sequence). Trimming pared 2 bases from V and 2 bases from J, leaving 7 bases between. DNA of the CDR3: TGTGCCACCAGCAGATCAGGTGGCAATCAGCCCCAGCATTTT. It codes for CATSRSGGNQPQHF.

V usage is TRBV19 and J usage is TRBJ2-7; 11 bases align to TRBD2. The CDR3 is made up of 13 amino acids. The germline CDR1 and CDR2 sequences are LNHDA and SQIVND (reference sequence). V shed 7 bases, J shed 5 bases, and the junction held 4 bases outside the gene matches. DNA of the CDR3: TGTGCCAGTACGTTGACTAGCGGGAACGAGCAGTACTTC. Its protein product is CASTLTSGNEQYF.

V gene TRBV28 combines with J gene TRBJ2-7; 8 bases fit TRBD2. CDR1 is MDHEN, CDR2 SYDVKM, per germline. V gave up 6 bases and J gave up 2 bases; unmatched junction bases: 6. The CDR3 loop spans 14 amino acids. Here the CDR3 reads CASRPTGGTYEQYF. In DNA form, the CDR3 reads TGTGCCAGCAGACCAACGGGGGGGACCTACGAGCAGTACTTC.

V gene TRBV2 combines with J gene TRBJ2-3; D may be TRBD2 (6 bases). Germline CDR1 SNHLY, CDR2 FYNNEI. The CDR3 covers 12 residues. Trimming took 5 bases from V and 5 from J, leaving 8 bases between them. The CDR3 loop is CASSREEDTQYF. The CDR3 DNA reads as TGTGCCAGCAGTAGGGAGGAAGATACGCAGTATTTT.

This chain joins TRBV7-2 and TRBJ1-5; 8 positions agree with TRBD1. Germline V gives CDR1 SGHTA, CDR2 FQGNSA. The CDR3 is made up of 14 amino acids. V dropped 3 bases and J dropped 7; count of bases not matched to a gene: 5. In DNA, the CDR3 is TGTGCCAGCAGCTTTACAGGGGGTCGGCAGCCCCAGCATTTT. This codes for CASSFTGGRQPQHF.